The 22 T cell receptor beta chains below all came from one sample that was sequenced in a study of identical twins. A single record per CDR3 protein comes from TCRdb applying MiXCR to the 5' RACE reads. Of roughly 690,000 distinct CDR3 sequences in the sample, approximately 21% are singletons; the top ten hold 4% to 5.5%. The data were also submitted as part of a second study, on T cells expressing NK-cell markers.

The source material was PBMCs. Every receptor here comes from a woman aged 18-29 years in good health.

The chain couples TRBV12-3 or TRBV12-4 to TRBJ2-2; weak D call: TRBD1 (6 bases). CDR3 size: 14 residues. V gave up 6 bases and J gave up 3 bases, with 11 bases separating them. This CDR3 reads CASRGTPYTGELFF. The DNA of the CDR3 is TGTGCCAGCAGGGGGACACCATACACCGGGGAGCTGTTTTTT.

A single count supports this clonotype. The chain combines TRBV29-1 with TRBJ2-6; 8 nucleotides match TRBD2. Germline assignment: CDR1 SQVTM and CDR2 ANQGSEA. The CDR3 runs to 19 residues. The V gene end was trimmed by 7 bases and the J gene end by 2 bases; junction bases not matched to a gene: 19. The CDR3, as DNA: TGCAGCGCGCTTCCTCGGGGGGGAGGGCCAACGACTGGGGCCAACGTCCTGACTTTC. Translation gives CSALPRGGGPTTGANVLTF.

V gene TRBV5-5 combines with J gene TRBJ2-1, with D perhaps TRBD2 (7 bases). This CDR3 is 15 amino acids long. The germline V and J ends were trimmed by 4 bases and 7 bases, with 18 bases remaining between them. Germline V gene data show CDR1 as SGHKS and CDR2 as YYEKEE (reference sequence). In DNA, the CDR3 is TGTGCCAGCAGCGAGGTGGGGGGGGCGTGGAATGAGCAGTTCTTC. This codes for CASSEVGGAWNEQFF.

This clonotype was detected only a few times. The chain uses TRBV7-9 and TRBJ2-5; 8 bases align to TRBD1. This CDR3 spans 15 amino acids. Germline lookup yields CDR1 SEHNR and CDR2 FQNEAQ (reference sequence). With 2 bases clipped from V and 5 bases from J, the junction kept 7 bases outside the gene matches. Written as DNA, the CDR3 is TGTGCCAGCAGCTTACAACCAGGGGGCAGTGAGACCCAGTACTTC. This encodes CASSLQPGGSETQYF.

This clonotype was counted a few times. This rearrangement joins TRBV9 to TRBJ2-7, with D possibly being TRBD2 (6 bases). Germline CDR1 reads SGDLS; CDR2 reads YYNGEE. The CDR3 covers 15 residues. The germline V and J ends were trimmed by 3 bases and 2 bases, with 15 bases remaining between them. In DNA, the CDR3 is TGTGCCAGCAGCGCCGACCCAGGGAGGACCTACGAGCAGTACTTC. Amino acid sequence: CASSADPGRTYEQYF.

This clonotype has only a few counts. The CDR3 spells CASSTRRERNNEQFF. The CDR3 nucleotides are TGTGCCAGCAGCACTCGGAGAGAGCGTAACAATGAGCAGTTCTTC. The rearrangement joins TRBV7-4 to TRBJ2-1, with D hard to call. Per the germline V gene, CDR1 is SGHVT and CDR2 is SQSDAQ. The CDR3 extends over 15 amino acids. V lost 5 bases, J lost 5 bases, and 16 bases lay in between. Looking up the rest from reference TRBV7-4 and TRBJ2-1 gives the full variable domain: GAGVSQSPRYKVAKRGRDVALRCDSISGHVTLYWYRQTLGQGSEVLTYSQSDAQRDKSGRPSGRFSAERPERSVSTLKIQRTEQGDSAVYLCASSTRRERNNEQFFGPGTRLTVL.

This clonotype was seen a few times. The chain uses TRBV12-5 and TRBJ2-3, with TRBD2 identical over 8 bases. V lost 0 bases, J lost 9 bases, and 11 bases stayed unmatched. The length of the CDR3 is 16 residues. CDR1 LGHNT and CDR2 FRNRAP come from the germline V gene. DNA of the CDR3: TGTGCTAGTGGTTTGGTAAGCGGGGGAACCCGGGGGACGCAGTATTTT. Translation gives CASGLVSGGTRGTQYF.

In its sample, this clonotype was seen many times. The J gene is TRBJ2-1, the V gene TRBV20-1, with TRBD2 matching over 7 bases. V was pared by 1 base and J by 4 bases, with 7 bases of the junction left unmatched. The germline V gene encodes CDR1 DFQATT and CDR2 SNEGSKA (reference sequence). CDR3 length: 15 amino acids. CDR3 bases: TGCAGTGCTAGAGGCGGGCTAGCGGCTTACAATGAGCAGTTCTTC. Protein: CSARGGLAAYNEQFF.

This sequence joins TRBV12-3 or TRBV12-4 and TRBJ1-3, with D possibly matching TRBD1 (5 bases). The CDR3 is 17 amino acids. V shed 2 bases and J shed 0 bases, with 14 bases lying between them. This CDR3 is CASSLRLGTNSGNTIYF. The CDR3 coding sequence is TGTGCCAGCAGTTTACGGCTGGGGACCAACTCTGGAAACACCATATATTTT.

This sequence joins TRBV12-3 or TRBV12-4 and TRBJ1-1; 8 bases map to TRBD1. With V trimmed by 9 bases and J by 1 base, 7 bases remained unmatched. The CDR3 is 14 amino acids. CDR3: CASSQGVKNTEAFF. The CDR3 DNA reads TGTGCCAGTTCACAGGGGGTTAAGAACACTGAAGCTTTCTTT.

This chain links TRBV4-3 with TRBJ1-1, with a tentative D call TRBD1 (5 bases). CDR1 is LGHNA, CDR2 YSLEER, per germline. This CDR3 region has 13 residues. V lost 0 bases and J lost 10, with 12 bases in between. The CDR3 sequence is CASSQEGGEVAFF. CDR3 coding DNA: TGCGCCAGCAGCCAAGAGGGAGGGGAGGTAGCTTTCTTT.

This clonotype was seen many times. This rearrangement joins TRBV28 to TRBJ2-3; 8 nucleotides align to TRBD2. Losses at the gene ends were 0 bases for V and 2 bases for J; bases not matched to a gene: 4. CDR1 MDHEN and CDR2 SYDVKM come from the germline V gene. The CDR3 spans 16 residues. The CDR3 region is CASSLWGSGATDTQYF. The CDR3 coding sequence is TGTGCCAGCAGTTTATGGGGTAGCGGGGCCACAGATACGCAGTATTTT.

The chain links TRBV20-1 to TRBJ1-1, with TRBD1 as a possible D gene (5 bases). Germline CDR1 reads DFQATT; CDR2 reads SNEGSKA (reference sequence). This CDR3 is built from 13 residues. The V end was cut by 6 bases, the J end by 3 bases, with 14 bases between. CDR3 nucleotides: TGCAGTGCCCAACGGGGGTGGCACACTGAAGCTTTCTTT. It specifies CSAQRGWHTEAFF.

This clonotype occurred a few times. This chain connects TRBV14 to TRBJ1-3; D remains ambiguous. From germline, CDR1 is SGHDN and CDR2 FVKESK. The CDR3 has 13 residues. V lost 1 base and J 4 bases, leaving 5 bases between the germline ends. The CDR3 protein is CASSQATGNTIYF. CDR3 DNA sequence: TGTGCCAGCAGCCAAGCGACCGGAAACACCATATATTTT. Complete variable domain (other parts from reference TRBV14 and TRBJ1-3): EAGVTQFPSHSVIEKGQTVTLRCDPISGHDNLYWYRRVMGKEIKFLLHFVKESKQDESGMPNNRFLAERTGGTYSTLKVQPAELEDSGVYFCASSQATGNTIYFGEGSWLTVV.

This chain connects TRBV29-1 to TRBJ2-1; 7 nucleotides match TRBD1. Germline V gives CDR1 SQVTM, CDR2 ANQGSEA. V dropped 3 bases and J dropped 3; count of bases not matched to a gene: 2. The CDR3 is 13 amino acids. The CDR3 spells CSVDRGNYNEQFF. CDR3 DNA sequence: TGCAGCGTTGACAGGGGGAACTACAATGAGCAGTTCTTC.

A few counts support this clonotype. The chain uses TRBV20-1 and TRBJ2-1; TRBD1 agrees at 7 bases. CDR1 is DFQATT and CDR2 is SNEGSKA in the germline V gene (reference sequence). J was trimmed by 7 bases and V by 4 bases; bases with no gene match: 4. The length of the CDR3 is 12 residues. Written as DNA, the CDR3 is TGCAGTGCTAAACAGGGGATTAATGAGCAGTTCTTC. It yields the protein CSAKQGINEQFF.

V is TRBV7-9 and J is TRBJ2-7, with 9 bases that match TRBD2. V lost 2 bases to trimming and J lost 5 bases; unmatched junction nucleotides: 4. The germline V gene encodes CDR1 SEHNR and CDR2 FQNEAQ (reference sequence). This CDR3 region has 14 residues. CDR3: CASSLYSGGHEQYF. The CDR3 nucleotides read TGTGCCAGCAGCTTATATAGCGGGGGTCACGAGCAGTACTTC.

The chain joins TRBV5-1 to TRBJ2-5; no clear D gene. The germline gives CDR1 SGHRS, CDR2 YFSETQ. V gave up 2 bases and J gave up 2 bases, with 13 bases separating them. CDR3 length: 15 amino acids. The CDR3 DNA follows: TGCGCCAGCAGCTTCTTTCACGGGCTACAAGAGACCCAGTACTTC. Protein product: CASSFFHGLQETQYF.

The chain employs TRBV12-3 or TRBV12-4 and TRBJ2-6; 9 bases line up with TRBD2. The ends lost 6 bases at V and 9 bases at J; junction bases unmatched: 9. This CDR3 has 15 amino acids. DNA of the CDR3: TGTGCCAGCAGCCAGGCGGGGGGGCGGGTCAACGTCCTGACTTTC. The encoded protein is CASSQAGGRVNVLTF.

This clonotype has a count of ten or more. The rearrangement joins TRBV12-3 or TRBV12-4 to TRBJ2-1, with 7 positions matching TRBD2. This CDR3 is built from 14 residues. Trimming at V came to 6 bases and at J to 5 bases, leaving 7 bases not matched to a gene. The CDR3 sequence is CASSWRESNNEQFF. CDR3 coding DNA: TGTGCCAGCAGCTGGCGGGAGTCAAACAATGAGCAGTTCTTC.

The chain employs TRBV5-1 and TRBJ2-6; 7 nucleotides line up with TRBD2. This CDR3 is 19 amino acids long. V was pared by 4 bases and J by 0 bases, with 13 bases of the junction left unmatched. Per the germline V gene, CDR1 is SGHRS and CDR2 is YFSETQ. The CDR3 DNA sequence: TGCGCCAGCAGCCGGCGGGACCGGGACTACAGCTCTGGGGCCAACGTCCTGACTTTC. This gives the protein CASSRRDRDYSSGANVLTF.

The chain recombines TRBV6-5 with TRBJ2-1; D is ambiguous. The CDR3 contains 16 residues. Germline CDR1 reads MNHEY; CDR2 reads SVGAGI. Trimming removed 0 bases at V and 2 bases at J, with 11 bases between. CDR3 sequence reads: CASSYSILPTYNEQFF. The CDR3 coding sequence is TGTGCCAGCAGTTACTCGATACTACCAACCTACAATGAGCAGTTCTTC.